Described below is a single T cell receptor (beta chain) sequence and its context. The germline CDR1 and CDR2 sequences are WSHSY and SAAADI. V gave up 7 bases and J gave up 3 bases; unmatched junction bases: 9. The CDR3 runs 15 residues. The record originates from a study of cytomegalovirus exposure and HLA in healthy donors. This PCR relied on a set of 60 Vbeta primers and 13 Jbeta primers. This table comes from immunoSEQ multiplex PCR, and its TCRdb copy is limited to in-frame clones, with some not included. The sample holds about 140,000 clones. The V call is TRBV10-2, the J call TRBJ1-5, with 7 bases aligning to TRBD1. Sequenced input: PBMCs. This receptor was taken from a woman aged 18-30 years in good health and CMV-seronegative. The CDR3 nucleotides are TGCGCCAGCAAGGGGAGACAGGGTAACAATCAGCCCCAGCATTTT. Protein sequence: CASKGRQGNNQPQHF.